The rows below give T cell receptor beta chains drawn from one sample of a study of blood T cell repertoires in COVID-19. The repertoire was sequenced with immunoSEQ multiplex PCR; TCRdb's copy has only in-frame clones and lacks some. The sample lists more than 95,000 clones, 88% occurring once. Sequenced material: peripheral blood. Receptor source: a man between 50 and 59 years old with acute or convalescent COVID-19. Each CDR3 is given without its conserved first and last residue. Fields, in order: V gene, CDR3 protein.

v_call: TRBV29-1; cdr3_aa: SVEDQLAGGEQY
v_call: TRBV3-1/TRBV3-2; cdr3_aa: ASSQGVYEQY
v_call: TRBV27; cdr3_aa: ASSSRLGNQPQH
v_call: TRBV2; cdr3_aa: ASSELETGSEAF
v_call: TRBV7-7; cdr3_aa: ASSQGPGTKQETQY
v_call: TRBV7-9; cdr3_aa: ASSLLQGNNYGYT
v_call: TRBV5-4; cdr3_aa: ASSKDRGFIYEQY
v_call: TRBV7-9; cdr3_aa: ASSLPTPAGQETQY
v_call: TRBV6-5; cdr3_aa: ASSATVGYEQY
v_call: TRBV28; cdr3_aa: ASSRTGGSWGTEAF
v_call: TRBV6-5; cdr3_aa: ASIRTGGNYGYT
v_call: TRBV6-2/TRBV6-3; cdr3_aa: ASSPGPGYTEAF
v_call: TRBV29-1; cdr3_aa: SGFRGNTIY
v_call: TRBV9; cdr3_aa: ASSENGGTNEKLF
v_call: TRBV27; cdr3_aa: ASSPAAANTEAF
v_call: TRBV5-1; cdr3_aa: ASKREETQY
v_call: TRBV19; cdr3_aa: ASSIRGGNTEAF
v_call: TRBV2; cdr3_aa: ASSWTSGGEY
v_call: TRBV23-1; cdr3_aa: ASSLEGGDSPLH
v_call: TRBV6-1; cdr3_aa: ASSEPGRAEEKLF
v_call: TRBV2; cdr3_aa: ASRRDSTLRTPLH
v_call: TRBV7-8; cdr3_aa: ASSLAQVQPQH
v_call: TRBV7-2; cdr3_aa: ASSPWPQGIAGNTIY
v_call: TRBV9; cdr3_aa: ASSPGGLAGDTQY
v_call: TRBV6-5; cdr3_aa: ASSYSAGSGNTIY
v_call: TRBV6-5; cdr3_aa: ASRPHRGPYEQY
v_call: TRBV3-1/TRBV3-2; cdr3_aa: ASSRLRKGASTDTQY
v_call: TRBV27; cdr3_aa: ASSLAGLGYGYT
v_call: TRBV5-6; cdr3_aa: ASSLVRAASTDTQY
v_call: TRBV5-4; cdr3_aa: ASSSGLAGPSNEQY
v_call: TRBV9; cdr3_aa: ASSVGLAENEQF
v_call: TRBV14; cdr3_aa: ASSQELSRRGNSPLH
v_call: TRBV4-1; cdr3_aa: ASSQEATGTGGVGSYT
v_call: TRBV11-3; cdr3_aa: ASSLRGDRPDAEAF
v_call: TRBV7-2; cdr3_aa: ASSDTGAEKLF
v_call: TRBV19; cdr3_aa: ASSLPQGLGEQY
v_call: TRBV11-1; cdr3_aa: ASSARRTGGGSYT